Below are 9 T cell receptor beta chains sequenced from a single sample in a study of shared clonotypes between healthy human individuals. Clones were sequenced by immunoSEQ multiplex PCR, and TCRdb holds only the in-frame ones, with some missing. The table has approximately 440,000 clones, about 74% seen once. The specimen was PBMCs. The receptors derive from a middle-aged woman in good health. Some clones in this sample may be carry-over from other donors' samples.

The V gene is TRBV28, the J gene TRBJ2-7, with TRBD1 identical over 11 bases. The ends lost 6 bases at V and 0 bases at J; junction bases unmatched: 7. The V gene's germline CDR1 is MDHEN and CDR2 SYDVKM. This CDR3 region has 16 residues. CDR3 DNA sequence: TGTGCCAGCAGCTTAACAGGACAGGGGGCCTCCTACGAGCAGTACTTC. Translating gives CASSLTGQGASYEQYF.

A note on this clone: A far more abundant clone sits one base away, making this likely a read error. The chain is built from TRBV19 and TRBJ1-5; D is ambiguous. Deletions cut 5 bases from V and 9 bases from J, with 14 bases between. CDR3 length: 13 amino acids. Germline CDR1 reads LNHDA; CDR2 reads SQIVND (reference sequence). CDR3 protein: CASSEVRGRPQHF. CDR3 DNA sequence: TGTGCCAGTAGTGAGGTCCGAGGGCGGCCCCAGCATTTT.

The rearrangement joins TRBV5-5 to TRBJ2-5, with D uncertain. CDR3 size: 14 residues. The V gene's germline CDR1 is SGHKS and CDR2 YYEKEE (reference sequence). Trimming stripped 1 base from V and 1 base from J, with 8 bases between. The CDR3 protein is CASSLTASQETQYF. In DNA, the CDR3 is TGTGCCAGCAGCTTGACAGCGAGCCAAGAGACCCAGTACTTC. Based on the CDR3 plus reference TRBV5-5 and TRBJ2-5, the full variable domain is DAGVTQSPTHLIKTRGQQVTLRCSPISGHKSVSWYQQVLGQGPQFIFQYYEKEERGRGNFPDRFSARQFPNYSSELNVNALLLGDSALYLCASSLTASQETQYFGPGTRLLVL.

This chain joins TRBV15 and TRBJ2-5; unclear D gene. The CDR3 runs to 16 residues. V lost 0 bases and J lost 0, with 11 bases in between. Germline V CDR1 and CDR2: LNHNV, YYDKDF (reference sequence). The CDR3 DNA is TGTGCCACCAGCAGAGATAAGAGATCCTACCAAGAGACCCAGTACTTC. Protein product: CATSRDKRSYQETQYF.

Note on this clone: Given a far larger clone just one base away, this is likely a sequencing read error. This chain uses TRBV29-1 with TRBJ2-7; 8 bases align to TRBD1. Germline V gene sequence: CDR1 SQVTM, CDR2 ANQGSEA. This CDR3 has 15 residues. V was clipped by 7 bases and J by 2 bases; unmatched bases: 13. Here the CDR3 reads CSAGRTGKSPYEQYF. Here the CDR3 DNA reads TGCAGCGCGGGAAGGACAGGGAAGAGCCCCTACGAGCAGTACTTC.

On this clone: This likely reflects a read error, since a far larger clone is one base away. The gene calls are TRBV28 and TRBJ2-5; TRBD2 is a possible D gene (5 bases). Germline-derived CDR1 and CDR2 are MDHEN and SYDVKM. CDR3 size: 11 residues. CDR3 protein: CVGGAQETQYF. The DNA of the CDR3 is TGTGTAGGAGGAGCCCAAGAGACCCAGTACTTC.

As to this clone: The same CDR3 also results from other DNA sequences found in this sample. V gene TRBV30 combines with J gene TRBJ2-5, with 8 bases aligning to TRBD2. Germline V gives CDR1 GTSNPN, CDR2 SVGIG (reference sequence). Germline trimming cut 0 bases from V and 5 bases from J; bases unmatched to any gene: 5. This CDR3 region has 14 residues. The CDR3 DNA is TGTGCCTGGAGTGTACGTCGGGGGGGGGAGACCCAGTACTTC. Protein: CAWSVRRGGETQYF. Together with reference TRBV30 and TRBJ2-5, the CDR3 gives the full variable domain: SQTIHQWPATLVQPVGSPLSLECTVEGTSNPNLYWYRQAAGRGLQLLFYSVGIGQISSEVPQNLSASRPQDRQFILSSKKLLLSDSGFYLCAWSVRRGGETQYFGPGTRLLVL.

In this sample, this clone turned up a few times. V usage is TRBV2 and J usage is TRBJ2-3; 9 bases agree with TRBD2. CDR3 length: 16 amino acids. V shed 5 bases and J 3 bases; nucleotides not matched to a gene: 9. Germline assignment: CDR1 SNHLY and CDR2 FYNNEI. CDR3 amino acids: CASSQISGSLTDTQYF. CDR3 nucleotides: TGTGCCAGCAGTCAAATTAGCGGGAGTTTGACAGATACGCAGTATTTT.

Notes on this clone: Other DNA variants within this sample encode the same CDR3. This rearrangement joins TRBV29-1 to TRBJ2-3; 7 nucleotides align to TRBD1. In germline, CDR1 is SQVTM, CDR2 ANQGSEA. V lost 3 bases, J lost 2 bases, and 2 bases stayed unmatched. The CDR3 extends over 13 amino acids. The CDR3 region is CSVDEGATDTQYF. As DNA, the CDR3 is TGCAGCGTTGATGAGGGGGCCACAGATACGCAGTATTTT.